Ten or more counts support the clone carrying this TCR beta chain. Its antigen is unidentified. The CDR3 loop spans 14 amino acids. Losses at the gene ends were 0 bases for V and 5 bases for J; bases not matched to a gene: 5. Germline assignment: CDR1 DFQATT and CDR2 SNEGSKA (reference sequence). The data were obtained in a study of CD8 T cells in ankylosing spondylitis. TCRdb reanalysed the 5' RACE reads using MiXCR and keeps one entry per CDR3 protein. The data hold about 220,000 distinct CDR3 sequences, with about 6.7% observed a single time. Study-level findings and limits: Seemingly distinctive of ankylosing spondylitis blood was a TCR beta motif formed by eight highly homologous variants. According to the report, clones linked to the disease were significantly enriched in matched synovial fluid samples taken from ankylosing spondylitis patients.

This TCR came from a male donor with ankylosing spondylitis. Sequenced material: blood, either unsorted or a sorted T cell fraction (not recorded which). The chain has TRBV20-1 and TRBJ1-2; 8 bases match TRBD1. CDR3 sequence: CSAREGQVGYGYTF. In DNA form, the CDR3 reads TGCAGTGCTAGAGAGGGACAGGTGGGATATGGCTACACCTTC.